This TCR beta chain was recovered during a study of blood T cell repertoires in COVID-19. Study context: Researchers got acute and convalescent COVID-19 samples from the United States, Italy and Spain.

The germline V gene has CDR1 SGHRS and CDR2 YFSETQ. CDR3 length: 13 residues. V was trimmed by 1 base and J by 4 bases, leaving 8 bases between them. Profiled with immunoSEQ multiplex PCR; TCRdb holds only in-frame clones, not every one. Counted here are 100,000 to 150,000 clones, over 75% occurring once; the ten biggest clones make up over 3.5%. Sequencing input: peripheral blood. The chain recombines TRBV5-1 with TRBJ2-5, with D uncertain. This TCR was sampled from a woman aged 60-75 years with acute or convalescent COVID-19. CDR3 residues: CASSLSTAETQYF. The CDR3 DNA is TGCGCCAGCAGCTTGTCTACCGCAGAGACCCAGTACTTC.